This T cell receptor (beta chain) originates from a study of radiotherapy plus CTLA-4 blockade in lung cancer. From germline, CDR1 is SGHNT and CDR2 YYREEE (reference sequence). Trimming removed 4 bases from V and 10 bases from J; junction bases left unmatched: 10. CDR3 length: 14 residues. The table came from immunoSEQ multiplex PCR; TCRdb's copy has only in-frame clones and leaves some out. This table has 65,000 to 100,000 clones, 75% to 90% appearing once. A single count supports this clone. The clonotype comes from a human donor with non-small cell lung cancer who had stable disease on radiotherapy plus ipilimumab. The sequencing used peripheral blood, collected from a patient treated with radiotherapy plus ipilimumab. V is TRBV5-4 and J is TRBJ1-1; 10 bases map to TRBD1. The DNA of the CDR3 is TGTGCCAGCAGCCAGAGGACAGGGGGTGACGTAGCTTTCTTT. It codes for CASSQRTGGDVAFF.